This T cell receptor (beta chain) was found in a study of blood T cell repertoires in COVID-19. Trimming removed 3 bases at V and 6 bases at J, with 11 bases between. Germline V gene sequence: CDR1 MDHEN, CDR2 SYDVKM. The CDR3 length is 13 residues. In the source study's methods: Estimates of nucleated cell counts were drawn from the amplification of reference gene primers. Generated by immunoSEQ multiplex PCR, the TCRdb table keeps only in-frame clones and is missing some. V and J calls and clone size come straight from that table; D and trimming were deduced from the DNA. The sample includes about 130,000 clones, approximately 87% of them seen just once.

Sequencing was carried out using peripheral blood. J is TRBJ1-2 and V is TRBV28, with a possible D match to TRBD1 (6 bases). The clonotype comes from a woman in her sixties or seventies with acute or convalescent COVID-19. The CDR3 region has the DNA TGTGCCAGCAGTTTTAGGGCAGGGGATGGCTACACCTTC. Residues: CASSFRAGDGYTF.